The 15 T cell receptor beta chains listed next were all sequenced from one sample in a study of shared clonotypes between healthy human individuals (dated by TCRdb to 2020 to 2021). The library relied on the immunoSEQ multiplex PCR assay. This is the immuneACCESS table as TCRdb keeps it, with only in-frame sequences that have V and J called. A part of the clones is gone; compared with another copy, unresolved V genes explain less than half, and the rest is unexplained. The sample table lists around 100,000 clones, less than 75% of them with a count of one. More than 20% of the sample goes to the ten largest clones. What was sequenced was memory CD8+ T cells sorted from blood. The sample's cell subset or site, from its label and the paper: CD45RO+ cells pooled with CCR7-negative TemRA cells. The receptor source for this set is a woman aged 25 to 39 in good health.

The CDR3 DNA sequence: TGTGCCATCAGTGAGTCGAAAGGAGGGTGGGACATTCAGTACTTC. Translation gives CAISESKGGWDIQYF. The chain is built from TRBV10-3 and TRBJ2-4; D perhaps matches TRBD2 (6 bases). Per germline, CDR1 ENHRY and CDR2 SYGVKD. The CDR3 has 15 amino acids. Trimming pared 0 bases from V and 8 bases from J, leaving 14 bases between.

The rearrangement uses TRBV7-6 and TRBJ2-5, with D possibly being TRBD2 (5 bases). The CDR3 is 13 residues long. Germline V gene lookup returns CDR1 SGHVS and CDR2 FNYEAQ. V dropped 0 bases and J dropped 5 bases, with 7 bases sitting between them. As DNA, the CDR3 is TGTGCCAGCAGCTTAGCACTAGGGGAGACCCAGTACTTC. Protein sequence: CASSLALGETQYF.

This clone has at least ten counts. The chain's CDR3 is CASSQEIGGGGTEAFF. Written as DNA, the CDR3 is TGTGCCAGCAGCCAAGAGATCGGGGGAGGGGGCACTGAAGCTTTCTTT. The chain employs TRBV4-2 and TRBJ1-1; D might be TRBD1 (6 bases). Germline loops: CDR1 LGHNA, CDR2 YNFKEQ. Trimming removed 0 bases from V and 4 bases from J, with 15 bases in between. The CDR3 extends over 16 amino acids.

The V call is TRBV6-5, the J call TRBJ1-2; 7 bases fit TRBD1. Germline CDR1 reads MNHEY; CDR2 reads SVGAGI. The CDR3 has 14 amino acids. J lost 8 bases, V lost 5 bases, and 11 bases had no gene match. As DNA, the CDR3 is TGTGCCAGCAGTCGGCAGGGGGGATTTCAGGGCTACACCTTC. Protein sequence: CASSRQGGFQGYTF.

This clone was seen only a few times. The rearrangement uses TRBV6-1 and TRBJ2-3, with TRBD1 matching over 7 bases. Unmatched junction bases numbered 8, after V lost 1 base and J lost 4 bases. The CDR3 spans 16 residues. Germline V gives CDR1 MNHNS, CDR2 SASEGT. CDR3 DNA sequence: TGTGCCAGCAGTGAAGAACCGACAGGGAGCCCAGATACGCAGTATTTT. Protein product: CASSEEPTGSPDTQYF.

V and J are TRBV5-8 and TRBJ1-1; D gene unclear. The V end was cut by 2 bases, the J end by 3 bases, with 11 bases between. Germline CDR1 SGHTS, CDR2 YDEGEE. The CDR3 totals 14 residues. CDR3 in DNA: TGTGCCAGCAGCTTTATTGACGGTTACACTGAAGCTTTCTTT. It is translated as CASSFIDGYTEAFF.

This clone was counted once. This sequence joins TRBV7-2 and TRBJ2-7; 15 nucleotides align to TRBD2. The CDR3 contains 16 residues. The V segment lost 5 bases and the J segment 5 bases; nucleotides outside the gene matches: 7. Germline V gives CDR1 SGHTA, CDR2 FQGNSA. This CDR3 reads CASSRGTSGRLDEQYF. The CDR3 DNA reads as TGTGCCAGCAGCAGAGGGACTAGCGGGAGGTTAGACGAGCAGTACTTC. The full variable domain, completed using reference TRBV7-2 and TRBJ2-7, is GAGVSQSPSNKVTEKGKDVELRCDPISGHTALYWYRQSLGQGLEFLIYFQGNSAPDKSGLPSDRFSAERTGGSVSTLTIQRTQQEDSAVYLCASSRGTSGRLDEQYFGPGTRLTVT.

V and J are TRBV4-1 and TRBJ1-4, with 7 bases that match TRBD1. CDR1 and CDR2 from the germline V gene are MGHRA and YSYEKL. Germline trimming cut 0 bases from V and 5 bases from J; bases unmatched to any gene: 9. The CDR3 totals 17 residues. The CDR3: CASSQDSTGRANEKLFF. The CDR3 region has the DNA TGCGCCAGCAGCCAAGATTCGACAGGGCGGGCCAATGAAAAACTGTTTTTT.

The rearrangement uses TRBV9 and TRBJ1-1, with D unclear. The germline V and J ends were trimmed by 0 bases and 3 bases, with 12 bases remaining between them. The CDR3 runs to 15 residues. Germline V gene data show CDR1 as SGDLS and CDR2 as YYNGEE. The CDR3 reads CASSVVQGWDTEAFF. The CDR3 DNA sequence: TGTGCCAGCAGCGTAGTACAAGGGTGGGACACTGAAGCTTTCTTT.

This chain connects TRBV29-1 to TRBJ2-1; weak D call: TRBD1 (6 bases). V shed 3 bases and J shed 5 bases, with 20 bases lying between them. This CDR3 contains 16 residues. Germline CDR1 and CDR2: SQVTM and ANQGSEA. This CDR3 reads CSVELFVQGTNNEQFF. CDR3 nucleotide sequence: TGCAGCGTTGAGCTATTTGTGCAGGGGACAAACAATGAGCAGTTCTTC.

V and J are TRBV27 and TRBJ2-2, with D possibly matching TRBD1 (6 bases). From germline, CDR1 is MNHEY and CDR2 SMNVEV (reference sequence). V dropped 3 bases and J dropped 6 bases, with 8 bases sitting between them. The length of the CDR3 is 13 residues. The CDR3 loop reads CASSLWTAGELFF. CDR3 coding DNA: TGTGCCAGCAGTTTGTGGACAGCCGGGGAGCTGTTTTTT.

This clone has just a few counts. V usage is TRBV4-1 and J usage is TRBJ1-6, with D maybe TRBD1 (5 bases). The CDR3 loop spans 14 amino acids. V dropped 4 bases and J dropped 6 bases, with 10 bases sitting between them. From germline, CDR1 is MGHRA and CDR2 YSYEKL. The CDR3 region is CASSRRVINSPLHF. Here the CDR3 DNA reads TGCGCCAGCAGCCGCAGGGTGATTAATTCACCCCTCCACTTT.

The chain is built from TRBV10-3 and TRBJ1-2; D call uncertain. The CDR3 has 15 amino acids. In germline, CDR1 is ENHRY, CDR2 SYGVKD. V gave up 4 bases and J gave up 4 bases, with 16 bases separating them. As DNA, the CDR3 is TGTGCCATCAGTGGCCCGGGTCCCACCTGCTATGGCTACACCTTC. It specifies CAISGPGPTCYGYTF.

This clone has a count of ten or more. The V call is TRBV28, the J call TRBJ2-6; perhaps TRBD1 as D (5 bases). This CDR3 has 16 residues. Germline V gives CDR1 MDHEN, CDR2 SYDVKM. With 5 bases removed from V and 0 bases from J, the gap between germline ends came to 11 bases. This chain's CDR3 is CASSVLQDSGANVLTF. CDR3 in DNA: TGTGCCAGCAGTGTTTTACAGGACTCTGGGGCCAACGTCCTGACTTTC. Full variable domain (outside the CDR3, taken from reference TRBV28 and TRBJ2-6): DVKVTQSSRYLVKRTGEKVFLECVQDMDHENMFWYRQDPGLGLRLIYFSYDVKMKEKGDIPEGYSVSREKKERFSLILESASTNQTSMYLCASSVLQDSGANVLTFGAGSRLTVL.

CDR3 nucleotides: TGCGCCAGCAGCTTGAACGGTGAGAGGGGCGCCGGAGGCTACACCTTC. Its protein is CASSLNGERGAGGYTF. V is TRBV5-1 and J is TRBJ1-2; D might be TRBD1 (5 bases). The CDR3 sequence is 16 residues long. V shed 1 base and J shed 8 bases, with 21 bases lying between them. Germline loops: CDR1 SGHRS, CDR2 YFSETQ.